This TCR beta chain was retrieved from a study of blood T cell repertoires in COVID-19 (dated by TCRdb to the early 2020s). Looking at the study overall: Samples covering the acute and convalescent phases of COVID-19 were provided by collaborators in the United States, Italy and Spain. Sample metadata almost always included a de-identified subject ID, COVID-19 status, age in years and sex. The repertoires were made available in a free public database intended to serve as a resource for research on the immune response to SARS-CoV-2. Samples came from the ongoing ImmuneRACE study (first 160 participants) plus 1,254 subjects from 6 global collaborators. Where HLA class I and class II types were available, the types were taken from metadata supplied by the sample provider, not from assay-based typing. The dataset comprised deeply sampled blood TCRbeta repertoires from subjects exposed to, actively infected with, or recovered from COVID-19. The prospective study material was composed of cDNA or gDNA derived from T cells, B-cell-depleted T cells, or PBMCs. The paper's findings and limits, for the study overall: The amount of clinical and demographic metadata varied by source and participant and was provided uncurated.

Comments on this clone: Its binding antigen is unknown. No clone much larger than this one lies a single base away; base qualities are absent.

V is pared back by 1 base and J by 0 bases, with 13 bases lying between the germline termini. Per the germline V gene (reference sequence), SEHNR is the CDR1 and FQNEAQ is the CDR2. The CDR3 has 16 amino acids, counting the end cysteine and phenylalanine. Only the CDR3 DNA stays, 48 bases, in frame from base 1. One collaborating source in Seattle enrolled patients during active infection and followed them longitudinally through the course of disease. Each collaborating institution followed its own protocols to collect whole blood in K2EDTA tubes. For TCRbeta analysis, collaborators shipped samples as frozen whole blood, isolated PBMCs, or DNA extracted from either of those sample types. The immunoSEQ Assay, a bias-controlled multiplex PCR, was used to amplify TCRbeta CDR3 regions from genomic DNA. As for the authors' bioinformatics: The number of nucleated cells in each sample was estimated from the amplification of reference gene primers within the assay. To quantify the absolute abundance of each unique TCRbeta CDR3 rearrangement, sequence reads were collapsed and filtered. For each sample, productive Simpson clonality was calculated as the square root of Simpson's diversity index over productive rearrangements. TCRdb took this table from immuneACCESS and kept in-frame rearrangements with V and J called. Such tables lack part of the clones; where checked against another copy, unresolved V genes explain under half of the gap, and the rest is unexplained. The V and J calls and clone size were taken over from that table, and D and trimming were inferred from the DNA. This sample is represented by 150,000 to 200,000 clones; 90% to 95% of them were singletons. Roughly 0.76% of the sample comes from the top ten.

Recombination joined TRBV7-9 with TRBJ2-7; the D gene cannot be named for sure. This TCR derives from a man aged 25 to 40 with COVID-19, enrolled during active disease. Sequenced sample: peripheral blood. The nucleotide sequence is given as TGTGCCAGCAGCTTAGTAAGTGGCACCAGCTCCTACGAGCAGTACTTC. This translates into CASSLVSGTSSYEQYF.